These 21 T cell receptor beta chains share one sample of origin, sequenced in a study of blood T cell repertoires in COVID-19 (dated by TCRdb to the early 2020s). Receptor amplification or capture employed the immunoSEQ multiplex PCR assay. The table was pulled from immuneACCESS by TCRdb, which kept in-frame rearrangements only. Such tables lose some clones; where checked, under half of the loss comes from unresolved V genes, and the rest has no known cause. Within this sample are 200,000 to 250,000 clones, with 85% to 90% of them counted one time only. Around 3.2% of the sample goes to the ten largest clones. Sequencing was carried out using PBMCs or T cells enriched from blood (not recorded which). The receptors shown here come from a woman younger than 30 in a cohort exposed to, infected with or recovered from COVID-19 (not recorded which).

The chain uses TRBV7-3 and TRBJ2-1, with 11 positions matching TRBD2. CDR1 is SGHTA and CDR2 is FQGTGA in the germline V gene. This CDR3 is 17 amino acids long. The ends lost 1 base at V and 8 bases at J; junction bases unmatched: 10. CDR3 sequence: CASSLIPLAGGPDEQFF. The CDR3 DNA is TGTGCCAGCAGCTTAATCCCCTTAGCGGGAGGGCCCGATGAGCAGTTCTTC.

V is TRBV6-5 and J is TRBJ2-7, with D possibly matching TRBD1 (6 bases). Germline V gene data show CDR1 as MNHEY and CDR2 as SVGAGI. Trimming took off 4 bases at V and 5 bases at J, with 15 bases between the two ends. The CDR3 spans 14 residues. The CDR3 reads CASSFSQGTHEQYF. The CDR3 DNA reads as TGTGCCAGCAGTTTTTCCCAGGGGACCCACGAGCAGTACTTC.

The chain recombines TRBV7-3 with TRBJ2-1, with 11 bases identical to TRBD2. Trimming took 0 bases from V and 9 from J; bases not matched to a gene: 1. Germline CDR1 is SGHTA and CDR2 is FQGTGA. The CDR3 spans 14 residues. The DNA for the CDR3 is TGTGCCAGCAGCTTAACTAGCGGGAGGGGTGAGCAGTTCTTC. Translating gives CASSLTSGRGEQFF.

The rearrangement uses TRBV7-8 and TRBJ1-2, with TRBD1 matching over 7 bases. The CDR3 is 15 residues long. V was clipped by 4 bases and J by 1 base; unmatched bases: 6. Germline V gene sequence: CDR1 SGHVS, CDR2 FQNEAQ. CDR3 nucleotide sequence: TGTGCCAGCAGCTCCCGGACAGGATTTAACTATGGCTACACCTTC. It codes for CASSSRTGFNYGYTF.

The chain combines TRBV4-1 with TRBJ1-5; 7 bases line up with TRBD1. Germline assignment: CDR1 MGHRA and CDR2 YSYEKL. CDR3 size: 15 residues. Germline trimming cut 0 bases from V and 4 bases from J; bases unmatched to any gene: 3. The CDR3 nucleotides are TGCGCCAGCAGCCAAGAGGAACAGGGGAATCAGCCCCAGCATTTT. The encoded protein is CASSQEEQGNQPQHF.

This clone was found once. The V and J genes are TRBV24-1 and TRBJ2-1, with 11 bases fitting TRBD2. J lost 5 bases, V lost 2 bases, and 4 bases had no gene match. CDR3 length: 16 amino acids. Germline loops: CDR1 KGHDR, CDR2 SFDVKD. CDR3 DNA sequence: TGTGCCACCAGTGATTCCCTAGCGGGGGGACACAATGAGCAGTTCTTC. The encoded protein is CATSDSLAGGHNEQFF.

In DNA form, the CDR3 reads TGTGCCAGCAGTTCGGACAGTTACGGGGCCAACGTCCTGACTTTC. Translating gives CASSSDSYGANVLTF. The genes are TRBV27 and TRBJ2-6, with D possibly being TRBD1 (6 bases). The CDR3 contains 15 residues. CDR1 is MNHEY, CDR2 SMNVEV, per germline (reference sequence). Trimming removed 4 bases at V and 4 bases at J, with 11 bases between.

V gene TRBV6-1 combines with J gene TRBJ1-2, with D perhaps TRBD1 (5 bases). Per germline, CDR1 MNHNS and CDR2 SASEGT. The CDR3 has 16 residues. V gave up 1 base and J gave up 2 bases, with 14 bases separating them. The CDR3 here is CASSEVPDTWNYGYTF. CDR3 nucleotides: TGTGCCAGCAGTGAAGTGCCGGACACCTGGAACTATGGCTACACCTTC.

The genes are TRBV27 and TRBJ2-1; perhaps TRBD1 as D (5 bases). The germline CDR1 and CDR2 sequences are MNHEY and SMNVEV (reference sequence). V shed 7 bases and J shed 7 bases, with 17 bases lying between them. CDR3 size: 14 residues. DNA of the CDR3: TGTGCCAGCATGGACCCAGTGACAGCAAATGAGCAGTTCTTC. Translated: CASMDPVTANEQFF.

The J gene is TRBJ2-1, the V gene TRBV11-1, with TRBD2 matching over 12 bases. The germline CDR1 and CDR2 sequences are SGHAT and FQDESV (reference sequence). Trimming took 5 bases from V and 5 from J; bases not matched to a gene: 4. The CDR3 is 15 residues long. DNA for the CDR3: TGTGCCAGCAGCCCGCGGACTAGCGGGGACAATGAGCAGTTCTTC. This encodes CASSPRTSGDNEQFF.

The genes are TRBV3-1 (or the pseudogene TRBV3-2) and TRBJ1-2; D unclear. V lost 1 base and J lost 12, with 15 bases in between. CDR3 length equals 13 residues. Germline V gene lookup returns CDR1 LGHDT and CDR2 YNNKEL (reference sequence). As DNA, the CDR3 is TGTGCCAGCAGCCAAGGCCGGGAGGGAGAGCACACCTTC. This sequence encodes CASSQGREGEHTF.

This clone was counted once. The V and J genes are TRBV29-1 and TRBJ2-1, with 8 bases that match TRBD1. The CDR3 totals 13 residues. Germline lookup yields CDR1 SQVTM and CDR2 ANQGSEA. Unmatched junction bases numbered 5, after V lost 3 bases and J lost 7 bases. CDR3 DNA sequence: TGCAGCGTTGAGCAGGGGGCAAGAAATGAGCAGTTCTTC. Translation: CSVEQGARNEQFF.

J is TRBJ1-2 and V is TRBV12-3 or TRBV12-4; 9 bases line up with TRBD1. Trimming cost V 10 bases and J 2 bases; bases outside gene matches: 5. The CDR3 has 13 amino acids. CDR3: CATGQGMNYGYTF. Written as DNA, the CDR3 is TGTGCCACCGGACAGGGGATGAACTATGGCTACACCTTC.

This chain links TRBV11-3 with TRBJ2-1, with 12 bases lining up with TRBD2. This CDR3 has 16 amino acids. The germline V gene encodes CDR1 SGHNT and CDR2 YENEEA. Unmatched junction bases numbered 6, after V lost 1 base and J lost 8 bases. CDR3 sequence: CASSLGLAGGRDEQFF. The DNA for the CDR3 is TGTGCCAGCAGCTTAGGGCTAGCGGGGGGGCGCGATGAGCAGTTCTTC.

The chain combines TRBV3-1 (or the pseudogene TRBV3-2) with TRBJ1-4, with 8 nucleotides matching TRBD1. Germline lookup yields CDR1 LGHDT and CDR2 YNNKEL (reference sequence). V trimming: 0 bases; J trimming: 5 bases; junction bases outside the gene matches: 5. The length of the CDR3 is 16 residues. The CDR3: CASSQEVRTGNEKLFF. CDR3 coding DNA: TGTGCCAGCAGCCAAGAGGTCAGGACAGGGAATGAAAAACTGTTTTTT.

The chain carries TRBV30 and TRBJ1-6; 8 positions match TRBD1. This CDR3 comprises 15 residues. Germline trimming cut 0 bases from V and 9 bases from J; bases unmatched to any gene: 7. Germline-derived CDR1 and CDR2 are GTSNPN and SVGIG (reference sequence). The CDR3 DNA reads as TGTGCCTGGAGTGTACTTGGACAGGGCGGTTCACCCCTCCACTTT. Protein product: CAWSVLGQGGSPLHF.

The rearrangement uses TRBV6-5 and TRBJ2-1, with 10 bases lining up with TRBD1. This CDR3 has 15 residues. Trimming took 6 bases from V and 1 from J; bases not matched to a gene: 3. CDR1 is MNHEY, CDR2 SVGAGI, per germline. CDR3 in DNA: TGTGCCAGCAGAAGGGACAGGGGTTCCTACAATGAGCAGTTCTTC. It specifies CASRRDRGSYNEQFF.

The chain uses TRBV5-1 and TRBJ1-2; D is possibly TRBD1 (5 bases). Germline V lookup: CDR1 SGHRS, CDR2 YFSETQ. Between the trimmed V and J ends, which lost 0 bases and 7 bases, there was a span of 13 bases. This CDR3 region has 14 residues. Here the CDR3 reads CASSLADRSVGYTF. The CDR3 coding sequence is TGCGCCAGCAGCTTGGCCGACAGATCGGTTGGCTACACCTTC.

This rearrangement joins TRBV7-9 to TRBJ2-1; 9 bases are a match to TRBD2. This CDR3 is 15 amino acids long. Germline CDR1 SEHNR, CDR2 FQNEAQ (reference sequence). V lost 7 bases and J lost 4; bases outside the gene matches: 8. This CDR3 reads CASNARTSVYNEQFF. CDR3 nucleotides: TGTGCCAGCAACGCCAGGACTAGCGTATACAATGAGCAGTTCTTC.

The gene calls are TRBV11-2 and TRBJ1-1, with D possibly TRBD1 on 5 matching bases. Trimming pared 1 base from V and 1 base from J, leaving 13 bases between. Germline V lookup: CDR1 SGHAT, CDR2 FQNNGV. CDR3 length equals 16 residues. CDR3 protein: CASSLGRVGGNTEAFF. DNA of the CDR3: TGTGCCAGCAGCTTAGGGAGGGTCGGGGGGAACACTGAAGCTTTCTTT.

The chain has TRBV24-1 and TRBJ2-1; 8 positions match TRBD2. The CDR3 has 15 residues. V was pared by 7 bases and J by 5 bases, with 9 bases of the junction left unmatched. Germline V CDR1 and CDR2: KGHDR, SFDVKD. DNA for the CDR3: TGTGCCACCAGCGGGAGGGGACGTACGCACAATGAGCAGTTCTTC. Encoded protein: CATSGRGRTHNEQFF.